This entry describes one T cell receptor (beta chain). In this sample, this clonotype turned up many times. It lacks a known antigen. Base quality data are lacking; no much larger clone is found one base away. The cysteine opens and the phenylalanine closes a CDR3 of 13 amino acids. Solely the CDR3 DNA is kept, with 39 bases framed from the first base. Deletion took 0 bases off V and 4 bases off J, with a span of 7 bases between the germline ends. CDR1 SGHTS and CDR2 YDEGEE are derived from the germline V gene. The data belong to a study of identical twins (TCRdb year 2016). For context, the study as a whole: To test whether fetal clonotypes persist, this study deep-sequenced TCR alpha and beta repertoires from monozygotic twins, from unrelated adults of various ages, and from cord blood. Replicate twin experiments were performed at different times using different library preparation protocols to rule out contamination.

Library construction relied on 5' RACE. The sequencer listed for this sample is Illumina HiSeq 2000. A universal primer binding site was introduced by template switching, and a unique molecular identifier was present in the final cDNA, enabling accurate counting of TCR cDNA molecules. Specific primers in the conserved constant-segment region were used to synthesize first-strand cDNA for the TCR alpha and beta chains. To control for contamination, each cDNA library was double barcoded with a SMART-Mk sample barcode plus Illumina barcodes. TruSeq adapter sequences and Illumina sample barcodes were added in two successive PCR steps. The TCR alpha and beta cDNA libraries were sequenced on the Illumina HiSeq platform using custom primers. On the authors' methods: MiGEC processed the raw reads to extract unique molecular identifiers, while MiXCR was used to determine the CDR3 positions. For each individual, recombination models were inferred using an EM algorithm with the repgenHMM and IGoR tools. The analysis of shared clonotypes was done with the tcR package in R, with sharing normalized by the product of cloneset sizes. To study raw recombination free of thymic and clonal selection effects, out-of-frame nonproductive sequences were analyzed. TCRdb itself trimmed the public reads at Q25 with fastp, ran MiXCR and retained productive beta chains. Rows with a matching CDR3 protein are joined into one entry that keeps the most common DNA and genes. TCRdb, rather than the study authors, made the V and J calls. The sample table shows around 240,000 distinct CDR3 sequences, and roughly 7% are seen once. The ten largest clones add up to about 3.6% of the sample.

All donors were healthy Caucasians. The twin cohort consisted of three pairs of female monozygotic twins, all aged about 18 to 29 years. Using Miltenyi CD45RO+ enrichment and human naive T-cell isolation kits, memory (CD45RO+) and naive T cells were isolated from PBMC. The full study reports these points: Compared with coincidental sharing between unrelated individuals, out-of-frame TCR alpha sequences shared between twins showed an excess of sequences with low generation probability. Invariant T cells such as MAIT and iNKT could partly confound zero-insertion analyses, although diverse VJ usage argued against such confounding for most clonotypes. The excess sharing between twins in beta out-of-frame sequences was weaker because fewer shared sequences reduced the signal-to-noise ratio. Recombination models systematically underestimated out-of-frame TCR alpha sharing in monozygotic twins but agreed with sharing between unrelated individuals. Abundant cord blood beta clonotypes had fewer insertions, young adult naive repertoires showed a similar but weaker trend, and memory repertoires showed no such trend. Conclusions relied on cross-sectional statistical analysis, since the same donors could not be followed over many years.

The same specimen was also included in a second study, on yellow fever vaccine responses in identical twins. Taken from the second paper: According to the authors, the vaccine-induced T cell response in identical twins seemed to be partly convergent and partly specific to each individual. In the study, vaccine-responding T cell clones were precisely tracked in identical twins.

Sample: memory (CD45RO+) T cells sorted from blood. According to the study, the label for this sample's cell subset or site signals: CD45RO+ enriched T cells. This TCR came from a woman under 30 in good health. The chain is encoded by TRBV5-8 joined to TRBJ1-2; the D gene remains uncertain. CDR3 region: CASSLAGGYGYTF. The nucleotides read TGTGCCAGCAGCTTGGCCGGCGGCTATGGCTACACCTTC.